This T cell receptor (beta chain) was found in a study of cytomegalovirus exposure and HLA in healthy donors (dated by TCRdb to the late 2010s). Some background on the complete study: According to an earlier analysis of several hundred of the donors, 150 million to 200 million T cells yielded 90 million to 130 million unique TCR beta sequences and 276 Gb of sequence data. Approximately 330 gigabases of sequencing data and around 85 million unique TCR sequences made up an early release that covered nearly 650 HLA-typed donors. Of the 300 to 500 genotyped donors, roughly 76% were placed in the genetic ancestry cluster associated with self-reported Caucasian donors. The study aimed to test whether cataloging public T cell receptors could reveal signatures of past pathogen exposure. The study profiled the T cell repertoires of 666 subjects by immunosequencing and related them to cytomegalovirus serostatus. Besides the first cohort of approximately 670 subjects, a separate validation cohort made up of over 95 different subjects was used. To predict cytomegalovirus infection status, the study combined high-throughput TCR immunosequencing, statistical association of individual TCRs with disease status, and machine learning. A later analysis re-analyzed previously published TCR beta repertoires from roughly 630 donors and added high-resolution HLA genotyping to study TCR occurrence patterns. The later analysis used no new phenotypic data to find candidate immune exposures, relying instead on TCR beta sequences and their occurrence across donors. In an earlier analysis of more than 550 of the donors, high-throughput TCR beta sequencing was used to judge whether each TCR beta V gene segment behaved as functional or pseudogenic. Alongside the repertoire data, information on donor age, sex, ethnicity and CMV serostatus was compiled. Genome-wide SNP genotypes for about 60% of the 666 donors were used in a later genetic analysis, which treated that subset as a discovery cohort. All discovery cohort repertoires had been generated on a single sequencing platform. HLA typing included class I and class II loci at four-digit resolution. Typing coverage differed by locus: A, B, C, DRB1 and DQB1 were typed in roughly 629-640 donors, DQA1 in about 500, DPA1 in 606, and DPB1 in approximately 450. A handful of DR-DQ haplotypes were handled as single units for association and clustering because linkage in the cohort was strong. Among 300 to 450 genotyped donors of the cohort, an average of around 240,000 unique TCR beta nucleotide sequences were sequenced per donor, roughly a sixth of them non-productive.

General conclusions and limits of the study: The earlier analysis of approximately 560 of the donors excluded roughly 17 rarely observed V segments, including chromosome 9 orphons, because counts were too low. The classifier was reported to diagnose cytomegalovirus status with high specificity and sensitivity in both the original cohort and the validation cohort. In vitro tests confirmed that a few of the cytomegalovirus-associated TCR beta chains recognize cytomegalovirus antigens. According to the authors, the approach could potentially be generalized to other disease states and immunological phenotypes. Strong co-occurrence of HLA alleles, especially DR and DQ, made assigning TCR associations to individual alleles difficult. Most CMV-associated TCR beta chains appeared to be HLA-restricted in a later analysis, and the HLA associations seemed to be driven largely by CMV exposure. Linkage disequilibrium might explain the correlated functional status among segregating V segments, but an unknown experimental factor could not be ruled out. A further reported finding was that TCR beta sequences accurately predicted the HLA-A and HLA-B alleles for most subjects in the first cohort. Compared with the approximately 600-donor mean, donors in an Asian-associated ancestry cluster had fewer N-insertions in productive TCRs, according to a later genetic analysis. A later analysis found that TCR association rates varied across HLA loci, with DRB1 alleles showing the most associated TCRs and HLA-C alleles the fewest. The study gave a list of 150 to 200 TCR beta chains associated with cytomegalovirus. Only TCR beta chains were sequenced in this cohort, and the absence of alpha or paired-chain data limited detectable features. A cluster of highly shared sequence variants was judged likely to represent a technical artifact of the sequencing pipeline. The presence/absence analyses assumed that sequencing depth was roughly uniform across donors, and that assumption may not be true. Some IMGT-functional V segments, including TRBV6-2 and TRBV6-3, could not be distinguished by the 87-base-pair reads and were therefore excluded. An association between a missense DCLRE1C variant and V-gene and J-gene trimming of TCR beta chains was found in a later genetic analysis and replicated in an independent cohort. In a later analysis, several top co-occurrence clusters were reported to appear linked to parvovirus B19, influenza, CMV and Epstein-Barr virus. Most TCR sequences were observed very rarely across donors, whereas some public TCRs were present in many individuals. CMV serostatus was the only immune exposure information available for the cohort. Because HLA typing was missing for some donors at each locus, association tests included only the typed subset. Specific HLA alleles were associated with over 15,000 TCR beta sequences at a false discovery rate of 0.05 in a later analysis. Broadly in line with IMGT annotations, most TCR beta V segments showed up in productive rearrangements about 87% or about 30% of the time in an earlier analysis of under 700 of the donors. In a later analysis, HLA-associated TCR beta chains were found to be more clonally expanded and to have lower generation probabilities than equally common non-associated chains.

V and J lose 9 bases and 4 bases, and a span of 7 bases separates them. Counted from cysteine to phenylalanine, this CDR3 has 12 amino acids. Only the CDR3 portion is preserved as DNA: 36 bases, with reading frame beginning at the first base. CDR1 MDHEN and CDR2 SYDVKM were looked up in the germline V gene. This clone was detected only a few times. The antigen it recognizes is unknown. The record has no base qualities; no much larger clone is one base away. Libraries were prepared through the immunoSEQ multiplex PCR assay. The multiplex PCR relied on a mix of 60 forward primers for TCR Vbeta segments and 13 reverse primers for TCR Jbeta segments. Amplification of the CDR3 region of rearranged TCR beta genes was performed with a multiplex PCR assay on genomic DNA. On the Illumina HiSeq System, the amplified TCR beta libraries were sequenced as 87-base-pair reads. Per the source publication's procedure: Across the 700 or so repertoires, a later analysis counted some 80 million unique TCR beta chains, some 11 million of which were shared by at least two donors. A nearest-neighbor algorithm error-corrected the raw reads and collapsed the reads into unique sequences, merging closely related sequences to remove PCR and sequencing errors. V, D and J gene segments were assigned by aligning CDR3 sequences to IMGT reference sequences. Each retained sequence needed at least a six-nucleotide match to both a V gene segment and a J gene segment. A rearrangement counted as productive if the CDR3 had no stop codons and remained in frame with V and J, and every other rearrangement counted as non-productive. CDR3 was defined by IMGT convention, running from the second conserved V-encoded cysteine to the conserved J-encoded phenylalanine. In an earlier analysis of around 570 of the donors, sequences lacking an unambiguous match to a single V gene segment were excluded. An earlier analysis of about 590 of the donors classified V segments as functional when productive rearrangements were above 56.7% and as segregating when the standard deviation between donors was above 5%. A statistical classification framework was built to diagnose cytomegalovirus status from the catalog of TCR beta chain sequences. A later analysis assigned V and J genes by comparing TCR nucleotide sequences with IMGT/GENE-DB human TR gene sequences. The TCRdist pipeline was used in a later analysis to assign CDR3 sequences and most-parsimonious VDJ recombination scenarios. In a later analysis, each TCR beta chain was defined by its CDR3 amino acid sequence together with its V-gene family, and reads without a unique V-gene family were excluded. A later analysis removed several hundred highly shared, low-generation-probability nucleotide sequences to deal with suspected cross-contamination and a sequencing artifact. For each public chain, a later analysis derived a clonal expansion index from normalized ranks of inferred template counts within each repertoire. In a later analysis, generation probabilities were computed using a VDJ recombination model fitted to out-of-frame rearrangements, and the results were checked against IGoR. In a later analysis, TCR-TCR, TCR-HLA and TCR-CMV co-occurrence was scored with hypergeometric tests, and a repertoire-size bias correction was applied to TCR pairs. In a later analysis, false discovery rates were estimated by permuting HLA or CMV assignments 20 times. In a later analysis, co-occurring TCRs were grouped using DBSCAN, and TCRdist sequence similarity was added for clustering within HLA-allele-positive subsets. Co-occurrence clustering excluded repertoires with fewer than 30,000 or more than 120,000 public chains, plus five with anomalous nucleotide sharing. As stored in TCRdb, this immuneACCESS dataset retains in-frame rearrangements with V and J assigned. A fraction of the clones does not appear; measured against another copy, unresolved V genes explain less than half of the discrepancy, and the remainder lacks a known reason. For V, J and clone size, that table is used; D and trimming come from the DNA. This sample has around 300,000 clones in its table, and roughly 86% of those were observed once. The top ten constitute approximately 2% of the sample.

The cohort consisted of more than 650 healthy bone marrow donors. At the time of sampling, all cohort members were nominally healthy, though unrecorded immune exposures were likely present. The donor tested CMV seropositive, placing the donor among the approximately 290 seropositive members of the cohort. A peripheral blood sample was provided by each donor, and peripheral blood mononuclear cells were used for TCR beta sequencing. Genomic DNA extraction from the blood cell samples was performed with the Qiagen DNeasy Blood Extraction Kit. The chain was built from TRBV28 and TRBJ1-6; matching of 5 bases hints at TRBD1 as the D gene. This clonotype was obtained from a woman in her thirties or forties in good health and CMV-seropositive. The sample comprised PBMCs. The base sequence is TGTGCCAGTAGACAGTATAATTCACCCCTCCACTTT. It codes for CASRQYNSPLHF.